This passage covers 8 T cell receptor beta chains from one sample sequenced in a study of beta chain features in type 1 diabetes. Overall study findings and caveats: People with Type 1 diabetes carried modestly yet significantly shorter TCRB CDR3s in all four CD4+ subsets.

These receptors' targets are unknown. Isolated RNA was reverse transcribed in full, so expressed TCRB transcripts were sequenced. Sequencing was performed with immunoSEQ multiplex PCR; in TCRdb, only in-frame clones are kept and a portion is missing. The sample records about 15,000 clones, about three quarters being singletons. The material sequenced was Tregs from blood. These receptors were obtained from a man aged 25 to 40 with type 1 diabetes.

This rearrangement joins TRBV6-1 to TRBJ2-4; 10 nucleotides agree with TRBD1. J was trimmed by 7 bases and V by 1 base; bases with no gene match: 7. This CDR3 has 16 residues. Germline CDR1 MNHNS, CDR2 SASEGT. CDR3 nucleotide sequence: TGTGCCAGCAGTGAAGTTAGGACAGGGGGATTGAACATTCAGTACTTC. As protein: CASSEVRTGGLNIQYF.

The rearrangement links TRBV2 to TRBJ1-1, with D possibly matching TRBD1 (5 bases). This CDR3 spans 12 amino acids. Germline V gene sequence: CDR1 SNHLY, CDR2 FYNNEI. Trimming stripped 7 bases from V and 8 bases from J, with 14 bases between. The CDR3 here is CASNVRQPEAFF. In nucleotides, the CDR3 is TGTGCCAGCAATGTGCGACAGCCGGAAGCTTTCTTT.

The gene calls are TRBV4-2 and TRBJ1-6, with no clear D. Germline V gene lookup returns CDR1 LGHNA and CDR2 YNFKEQ. V dropped 6 bases and J dropped 7 bases, with 13 bases sitting between them. The CDR3 is 14 residues long. Here the CDR3 DNA reads TGTGCCAGCAGGAACACGGGGAGAAATTCACCCCTCCACTTT. It specifies CASRNTGRNSPLHF.

This clone is a singleton in its sample. This chain joins TRBV2 and TRBJ1-1, with D unresolved. This CDR3 is 14 amino acids long. Trimming removed 2 bases at V and 1 base at J, with 8 bases between. Germline CDR1 is SNHLY and CDR2 is FYNNEI. CDR3 sequence (DNA): TGTGCCAGCAGTGAAATCGCCAGGAACACTGAAGCTTTCTTT. It translates to CASSEIARNTEAFF.

The genes are TRBV7-9 and TRBJ1-6; 7 nucleotides match TRBD1. Trimming removed 6 bases from V and 5 bases from J; junction bases left unmatched: 7. The germline gives CDR1 SEHNR, CDR2 FQNEAQ (reference sequence). This CDR3 has 15 residues. CDR3 amino acids: CASRGGGANNSPLHF. The CDR3, as DNA: TGTGCCAGCAGAGGAGGGGGCGCAAATAATTCACCCCTCCACTTT.

The CDR3 DNA is TGTGCCAGCAGCGCATTCAGGGGGTTAAATGAAAAACTGTTTTTT. Its protein product is CASSAFRGLNEKLFF. J is TRBJ1-4 and V is TRBV11-2; TRBD1 aligns across 7 bases. The CDR3 contains 15 residues. Germline values: CDR1 SGHAT, CDR2 FQNNGV. The V and J ends lost 5 bases and 5 bases, in that order; junction bases with no gene match: 8.

The J gene is TRBJ2-7, the V gene TRBV18; 10 nucleotides align to TRBD1. The V and J ends lost 3 bases and 2 bases, in that order; junction bases with no gene match: 4. CDR3 size: 15 residues. From germline, CDR1 is KGHSH and CDR2 LQKENI. The DNA for the CDR3 is TGTGCCAGCTCACCCCGGGGACAGGGGACCTACGAGCAGTACTTC. Translated, it gives CASSPRGQGTYEQYF.

As concerns this clone: The same CDR3 can be traced to other DNA sequences in this sample. This rearrangement joins TRBV18 to TRBJ2-7, with D tentatively TRBD1 (6 bases). The CDR3 is made up of 13 amino acids. Germline V lookup: CDR1 KGHSH, CDR2 LQKENI. Trimming stripped 3 bases from V and 3 bases from J, with 9 bases between. CDR3 coding DNA: TGTGCCAGCTCACCTGGCAGGGGCTACGAGCAGTACTTC. It encodes CASSPGRGYEQYF. The full variable domain, rest sourced from reference TRBV18 and TRBJ2-7, is NAGVMQNPRHLVRRRGQEARLRCSPMKGHSHVYWYRQLPEEGLKFMVYLQKENIIDESGMPKERFSAEFPKEGPSILRIQQVVRGDSAAYFCASSPGRGYEQYFGPGTRLTVT.